These T cell receptor beta chains were read from a single sample in a study of beta chain features in type 1 diabetes. Clones were read by immunoSEQ multiplex PCR, and TCRdb kept only the in-frame ones, dropping some. The sample lists 130,000 or so clones, roughly 9.3% occurring once. Source material: central memory CD4+ T cells from blood. These receptors were taken from a woman aged 40 to 50 in good health. CDR3s include the opening cysteine and the closing phenylalanine or tryptophan. The D gene is left open where the match is weak. Some rows mark clone size as missing; the rest say once, few, many or name a class of expanded clone.

NA | TRBJ2-7 | TRBV6-1 | TRBD1 | CASSTYRGSGYEQYF | TGTGCCAGCAGTACTTACAGGGGGTCGGGTTACGAGCAGTACTTC
NA | TRBJ2-3 | TRBV5-1 | NA | CASSLKGGQDTQYF | TGCGCCAGCAGCTTGAAGGGGGGGCAGGATACGCAGTATTTT
NA | TRBJ2-6 | TRBV5-1 | NA | CASSLAGQGVTGANVLTF | TGCGCCAGCAGCTTGGCCGGTCAGGGTGTCACTGGGGCCAACGTCCTGACTTTC
NA | TRBJ1-4 | TRBV5-4 | NA | CASSYRREGREKLFF | TGTGCCAGCAGCTATCGACGGGAGGGCAGGGAAAAACTGTTTTTT
few | TRBJ2-3 | TRBV7-2 | TRBD2 | CASSLASGQGGIGTQYF | TGTGCCAGCAGCTTAGCCAGTGGGCAGGGAGGGATTGGTACGCAGTATTTT
few | TRBJ2-3 | TRBV7-7 | NA | CASSLGGGGTDTQYF | TGTGCTAGCAGCTTAGGCGGGGGCGGAACAGATACGCAGTATTTT
few | TRBJ2-1 | TRBV27 | NA | CASRNRSKVYEQFF | TGTGCCAGCAGAAACCGCTCTAAAGTCTATGAGCAGTTCTTC
NA | TRBJ2-7 | TRBV6-1 | NA | CASSEIRQARSYEQYF | TGTGCCAGCAGTGAAATCCGGCAGGCCAGATCCTACGAGCAGTACTTC
few | TRBJ1-1 | TRBV6-5 | NA | CASCSRDNTEAFF | TGTGCCAGCTGTTCCAGGGATAACACTGAAGCTTTCTTT
NA | TRBJ2-1 | TRBV18 | TRBD2 | CASSLPSGGSYNEQFF | TGTGCCAGCTCACTCCCGAGCGGGGGGTCCTACAATGAGCAGTTCTTC
many | TRBJ2-3 | TRBV5-4 | NA | CASSVAGLSTDTQYF | TGTGCCAGCAGCGTTGCGGGGCTTAGCACAGATACGCAGTATTTT
few | TRBJ1-3 | TRBV6-5 | NA | CASSLGQLTGNTIYF | TGTGCCAGCAGCCTAGGACAGCTTACCGGAAACACCATATATTTT
NA | TRBJ2-5 | TRBV7-9 | NA | CASSFGQTGRQETQYF | TGTGCCAGCAGCTTCGGCCAGACAGGTCGCCAAGAGACCCAGTACTTC
NA | TRBJ2-3 | TRBV19 | NA | CASSLAGRTDTQYF | TGTGCCAGTAGTCTGGCAGGCCGCACAGATACGCAGTATTTT
few | TRBJ2-3 | TRBV5-1 | NA | CASSLVTGLPDTQYF | TGCGCCAGCAGCTTGGTAACGGGTCTGCCAGATACGCAGTATTTT
NA | TRBJ1-2 | TRBV6-6 | TRBD1 | CASRGATGGDYGYTF | TGTGCCAGCAGGGGGGCGACAGGGGGCGACTATGGCTACACCTTC
few | TRBJ2-7 | TRBV7-8 | TRBD1 | CASSSTGAYEQYF | TGTGCCAGCAGCTCGACAGGGGCCTACGAGCAGTACTTC
few | TRBJ2-2 | TRBV6-5 | NA | CALGPVGGELFF | TGTGCCCTGGGGCCGGTCGGCGGGGAGCTGTTTTTT
NA | TRBJ2-5 | TRBV15 | NA | CATSRGQSVETQYF | TGTGCCACCAGCAGAGGACAGTCGGTAGAGACCCAGTACTTC
few | TRBJ2-5 | TRBV7-9 | TRBD2 | CASSSPSGVLQETQYF | TGTGCCAGCAGCTCTCCTAGCGGGGTCCTCCAAGAGACCCAGTACTTC
few | TRBJ2-2 | TRBV7-6 | TRBD1 | CASSADRRYTGELFF | TGTGCCAGCAGCGCGGACAGGAGATACACCGGGGAGCTGTTTTTT
once | TRBJ1-2 | TRBV14 | NA | CASSQDKGKAGGYTF | TGTGCCAGCAGCCAAGATAAAGGGAAGGCGGGTGGCTACACCTTC
NA | TRBJ2-3 | TRBV4-1 | NA | CASSQVITSTDTQYF | TGCGCCAGCAGCCAAGTAATTACCAGTACAGATACGCAGTATTTT
NA | TRBJ2-7 | TRBV2 | TRBD1 | CASSERVGRQGGLWF | TGTGCCAGCAGTGAACGGGTGGGCCGACAGGGGGGACTCTGGTTC
NA | TRBJ1-1 | TRBV5-4 | TRBD1 | CASSSLVRDRVAPLEAFF | TGTGCCAGCAGCTCCCTAGTGCGGGACAGGGTAGCCCCTCTCGAAGCTTTCTTT
NA | TRBJ2-1 | TRBV7-2 | NA | CASSLAANNEQFF | TGTGCCAGCAGCTTAGCAGCCAACAATGAGCAGTTCTTC
many | TRBJ2-7 | TRBV21-1 | NA | CASSKRETSRPSYEQYF | TGTGCCAGCAGCAAGCGCGAGACTAGCCGCCCGTCCTACGAGCAGTACTTC
NA | TRBJ2-3 | TRBV18 | TRBD2 | CASSQAGGGTDTQYF | TGTGCCAGCTCACAAGCGGGGGGTGGCACAGATACGCAGTATTTT
few | TRBJ2-7 | TRBV18 | NA | CASSPDGDYEQYF | TGTGCCAGCTCACCGGACGGGGACTACGAGCAGTACTTC
few | TRBJ2-7 | TRBV7-2 | TRBD2 | CASSLVGGSSYEQYF | TGTGCCAGCAGCTTGGTGGGCGGGAGCTCCTACGAGCAGTACTTC
few | TRBJ1-1 | TRBV5-4 | NA | CASSLGRANTEAFF | TGTGCCAGCAGCTTGGGCAGGGCGAACACTGAAGCTTTCTTT
NA | TRBJ1-2 | TRBV19 | TRBD1 | CASQTQGTYGYTF | TGTGCCAGTCAAACACAGGGGACCTATGGCTACACCTTC
NA | TRBJ2-7 | TRBV6-5 | NA | CASSSNPVAGQYF | TGTGCCAGCAGTTCTAACCCGGTTGCTGGGCAGTACTTC
few | TRBJ1-2 | TRBV29-1 | NA | CSVEGRGMNYGYTF | TGCAGCGTTGAAGGCAGGGGAATGAACTATGGCTACACCTTC
NA | TRBJ2-1 | TRBV5-1 | TRBD2 | CASNIRLAGINEQFF | TGCGCCAGCAATATCAGGCTAGCGGGGATCAATGAGCAGTTCTTC
many | TRBJ2-2 | TRBV28 | TRBD1 | CASSSGQGTGELFF | TGTGCCAGCAGTTCAGGACAGGGTACCGGGGAGCTGTTTTTT
many | TRBJ2-1 | TRBV29-1 | TRBD2 | CSAWTGGVGEQFF | TGCAGCGCCTGGACCGGGGGGGTCGGGGAGCAGTTCTTC
few | TRBJ1-1 | TRBV7-9 | NA | CASSRGLTEAFF | TGTGCCAGCAGCCGCGGGTTGACTGAAGCTTTCTTT
NA | TRBJ2-1 | TRBV6-5 | NA | CASSYRQAYNEQFF | TGTGCCAGCAGTTACCGACAGGCCTACAATGAGCAGTTCTTC
NA | TRBJ1-1 | TRBV28 | NA | CASSLPGVMNTEAFF | TGTGCCAGCAGTTTACCGGGGGTAATGAACACTGAAGCTTTCTTT
NA | TRBJ1-5 | TRBV6-5 | NA | CASRVTVGDQPQHF | TGTGCCAGCAGAGTTACAGTGGGAGATCAGCCCCAGCATTTT
NA | TRBJ2-1 | TRBV19 | TRBD2 | CASSLETLAGGPYNEQFF | TGTGCCAGTAGTCTGGAGACTCTAGCGGGGGGCCCCTACAATGAGCAGTTCTTC